This paragraph reports one TCR beta chain. The data were produced by immunoSEQ multiplex PCR, yet TCRdb's version contains in-frame clones alone and is incomplete. Of fewer than 20,000 clones listed, roughly 85% were seen once; the top ten hold roughly 37%. The CDR3 extends over 16 amino acids. V was pared by 3 bases and J by 11 bases, with 17 bases of the junction left unmatched. Germline loops: CDR1 SNHLY, CDR2 FYNNEI. The source of the sample is a study of blood T cell repertoires in COVID-19. This sequence was found in a man between 65 and 85 years old in a cohort sampled during active COVID-19. V usage is TRBV2 and J usage is TRBJ2-3; TRBD2 matches at 7 bases. The source material was peripheral blood. This CDR3 is CASSDMASSGPIRQYF. The CDR3 DNA sequence: TGTGCCAGCAGTGATATGGCATCTAGCGGCCCGATCAGGCAGTATTTT. The whole variable domain, remainder taken from reference TRBV2 and TRBJ2-3, is EPEVTQTPSHQVTQMGQEVILRCVPISNHLYFYWYRQILGQKVEFLVSFYNNEISEKSEIFDDQFSVERPDGSNFTLKIRSTKLEDSAMYFCASSDMASSGPIRQYFGPGTRLTVL.